This T cell receptor (beta chain) is from a study of blood T cell repertoires in COVID-19. Whole-study context: There were acute and convalescent COVID-19 samples, and they came from the United States, Italy and Spain. Sample material is recorded as cDNA or gDNA derived from T cells, B-cell-depleted T cells, or PBMCs.

CDR1 and CDR2 from the germline V gene are SGHRS and YFSETQ. V was clipped by 4 bases and J by 5 bases; unmatched bases: 6. The CDR3 runs to 14 residues. The authors' processing: Estimation of nucleated cell counts was performed using reference gene primer amplification. The assay was immunoSEQ multiplex PCR, and TCRdb's table has in-frame clones only and misses some. The D gene and trimming were derived from the DNA, and the V and J assignments and clone size from that table. This sample has over 90,000 clones; about 85% occur once, and the top ten carry approximately 3%. This chain connects TRBV5-1 to TRBJ2-5; TRBD1 matches 9 bases. The sample was peripheral blood. The receptor was isolated from a man between 45 and 60 years old in a cohort sampled during active COVID-19. The CDR3 DNA is TGCGCCAGCAGCGTCGGGACAGGGACGGAGACCCAGTACTTC. Its protein is CASSVGTGTETQYF.